The 6 T cell receptor beta chains reported below all come from one sample, sequenced in a study of radiotherapy plus CTLA-4 blockade in lung cancer. Profiling relied on immunoSEQ multiplex PCR, and the TCRdb table lists in-frame clones only, not all of them. The sample holds roughly 53,000 clones; around four fifths are singletons and the top ten take about 2.9%. The sample was peripheral blood, taken from a patient treated with radiotherapy plus ipilimumab. The source of these receptors is a human donor with non-small cell lung cancer who had a partial response to radiotherapy plus ipilimumab.

The chain joins TRBV21-1 to TRBJ2-3; the D call of TRBD1 is as the table states it, not checked on the DNA. TRBV21-1 is annotated as a pseudogene. The CDR3 consists of 16 residues. The DNA for the CDR3 is TGTGCCAGCAGCATGGGGAGACAGGGAAACACAGATACGCAGTATTTT. It codes for CASSMGRQGNTDTQYF.

This clone was recorded a few times. The V and J genes are TRBV19 and TRBJ1-2; D remains unclear. Germline CDR1 reads LNHDA; CDR2 reads SQIVND (reference sequence). This CDR3 is built from 14 residues. Trimming stripped 3 bases from V and 2 bases from J, with 10 bases between. CDR3 sequence: CASSIAGTNYGYTF. In nucleotides, the CDR3 is TGTGCCAGTAGTATCGCAGGTACAAACTATGGCTACACCTTC.

CDR3 nucleotide sequence: TGCGCCAGCAGCCACGCGGGACAGGGCGCGTTAGGGACCTCCTACGAGCAGTACTTC. It codes for CASSHAGQGALGTSYEQYF. The V and J genes are TRBV4-1 and TRBJ2-7, with 9 nucleotides matching TRBD1. Losses at the gene ends were 3 bases for V and 0 bases for J; bases not matched to a gene: 15. Germline V lookup: CDR1 MGHRA, CDR2 YSYEKL. CDR3 size: 19 residues.

The J gene is TRBJ2-5, the V gene TRBV7-8, with D possibly being TRBD2 (5 bases). The V gene lost 5 bases and the J gene lost 5 bases, with 6 bases spanning the gap. The CDR3 extends over 11 amino acids. Germline V gene data show CDR1 as SGHVS and CDR2 as FQNEAQ. CDR3: CASSRGETQYF. CDR3 nucleotide sequence: TGTGCCAGCAGCCGAGGGGAGACCCAGTACTTC. Full variable domain (missing parts from reference TRBV7-8 and TRBJ2-5): GAGVSQSPRYKVAKRGQDVALRCDPISGHVSLFWYQQALGQGPEFLTYFQNEAQLDKSGLPSDRFFAERPEGSVSTLKIQRTQQEDSAVYLCASSRGETQYFGPGTRLLVL.

V usage is TRBV14 and J usage is TRBJ2-7; TRBD1 might be the D (5 bases). The CDR3 is made up of 14 amino acids. Germline assignment: CDR1 SGHDN and CDR2 FVKESK. V lost 4 bases, J lost 5 bases, and 15 bases lay in between. DNA for the CDR3: TGTGCCAGCAGCCCAACAGGTTCTTACCACGAGCAGTACTTC. Translation: CASSPTGSYHEQYF.

This clone was seen only a few times. The chain recombines TRBV5-4 with TRBJ2-7, with TRBD1 matching over 12 bases. The germline V gene has CDR1 SGHNT and CDR2 YYREEE (reference sequence). This CDR3 is 15 amino acids long. The V gene end was trimmed by 4 bases and the J gene end by 1 base; junction bases not matched to a gene: 3. CDR3 protein: CASSGGQGASYEQYF. DNA of the CDR3: TGTGCCAGCAGCGGGGGACAGGGGGCGTCCTACGAGCAGTACTTC.